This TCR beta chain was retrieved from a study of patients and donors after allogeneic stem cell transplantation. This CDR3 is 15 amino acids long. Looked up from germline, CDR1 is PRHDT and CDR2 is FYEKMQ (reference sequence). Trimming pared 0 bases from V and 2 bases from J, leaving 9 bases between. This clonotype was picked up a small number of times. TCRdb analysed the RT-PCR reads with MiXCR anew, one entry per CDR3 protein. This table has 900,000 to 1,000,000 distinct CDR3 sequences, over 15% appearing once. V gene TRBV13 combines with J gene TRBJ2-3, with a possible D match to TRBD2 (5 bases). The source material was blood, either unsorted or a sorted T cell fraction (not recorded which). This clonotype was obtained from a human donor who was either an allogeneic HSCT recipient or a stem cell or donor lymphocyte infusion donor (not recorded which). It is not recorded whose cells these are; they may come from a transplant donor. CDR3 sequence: CASSLGERLTDTQYF. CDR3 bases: TGTGCCAGCAGCTTAGGGGAGCGGCTCACAGATACGCAGTATTTT.